This T cell receptor (beta chain) was recorded in a study of blood T cell repertoires in COVID-19. TCRdb's table, derived via immunoSEQ multiplex PCR, lists solely in-frame clones and lacks some. The data show around 56,000 clones, 73% seen once. Per germline, CDR1 SGHRS and CDR2 YFSETQ. V dropped 0 bases and J dropped 3 bases, with 7 bases sitting between them. The CDR3 is made up of 13 amino acids. Source material: peripheral blood. The gene calls are TRBV5-1 and TRBJ2-7; D is perhaps TRBD1 (5 bases). The TCR sequence derives from a woman in her forties or fifties with active or convalescent COVID-19. The chain's CDR3 is CASSLVDSYEQYF. The DNA for the CDR3 is TGCGCCAGCAGCTTGGTTGACAGCTACGAGCAGTACTTC.